The 17 T cell receptor beta chains reported below all come from one sample, sequenced in a study of cytomegalovirus exposure and HLA in healthy donors (dated by TCRdb to about 2017). To prepare the library, the immunoSEQ multiplex PCR assay was applied. For the multiplex PCR, a mixture combining 60 forward primers for TCR Vbeta segments and 13 reverse primers for TCR Jbeta segments was used. TCRdb holds this immuneACCESS table with in-frame rearrangements only. Some clones are missing; in checked studies, unresolved V genes explain under half, and the rest has no known cause. This sample is represented by about 94,000 clones; about 76% of them were singletons. The ten biggest clones cover roughly 7% of the sample. The sequenced sample was PBMCs. Every receptor here comes from a middle-aged man in good health and CMV-seropositive.

V gene TRBV19 combines with J gene TRBJ2-5; 10 bases are shared with TRBD2. The CDR3 runs to 16 residues. V lost 5 bases and J lost 3; bases outside the gene matches: 9. Germline V lookup: CDR1 LNHDA, CDR2 SQIVND (reference sequence). The CDR3 is CASSVNSLAGKETQYF. CDR3 DNA: TGTGCCAGTAGTGTCAATTCACTAGCGGGGAAAGAGACCCAGTACTTC. Using reference TRBV19 and TRBJ2-5 for the parts outside the CDR3, the full variable domain is DGGITQSPKYLFRKEGQNVTLSCEQNLNHDAMYWYRQDPGQGLRLIYYSQIVNDFQKGDIAEGYSVSREKKESFPLTVTSAQKNPTAFYLCASSVNSLAGKETQYFGPGTRLLVL.

The V gene is TRBV18, the J gene TRBJ1-1, with a tentative D call TRBD1 (5 bases). CDR1 and CDR2 (germline): KGHSH, LQKENI. This CDR3 spans 11 amino acids. V was clipped by 3 bases and J by 11 bases, with 10 bases between them. The CDR3 is CASSPGGMAFF. The CDR3 nucleotides read TGTGCCAGCTCACCGGGGGGGATGGCTTTCTTT.

The chain joins TRBV27 to TRBJ2-7; 10 positions agree with TRBD2. With 6 bases clipped from V and 4 bases from J, the junction kept 12 bases outside the gene matches. The length of the CDR3 is 16 residues. From germline, CDR1 is MNHEY and CDR2 SMNVEV (reference sequence). The CDR3 loop reads CASSPTLAGASYEQYF. The CDR3 DNA is TGTGCCAGCAGCCCAACTCTAGCGGGAGCCTCTTACGAGCAGTACTTC.

A few counts support this clone. The CDR3 spells CASSEQGRGGYTF. The CDR3, as DNA: TGTGCCAGCAGTGAACAGGGACGGGGTGGCTACACCTTC. The chain is built from TRBV7-3 and TRBJ1-2, with D tentatively TRBD1 (6 bases). The CDR3 is 13 residues long. CDR1 and CDR2 (germline): SGHTA, FQGTGA. With 6 bases removed from V and 7 bases from J, the gap between germline ends came to 15 bases.

The V and J genes are TRBV5-1 and TRBJ1-5, with a tentative D call TRBD1 (6 bases). The germline gives CDR1 SGHRS, CDR2 YFSETQ. Trimming took 0 bases from V and 7 from J, leaving 8 bases between them. CDR3 length equals 13 residues. DNA for the CDR3: TGCGCCAGCAGCTTGGGGACAGAGCAGCCCCAGCATTTT. Its translation is CASSLGTEQPQHF.

The chain carries TRBV4-1 and TRBJ1-6; 8 nucleotides line up with TRBD1. V trimming: 5 bases; J trimming: 5 bases; junction bases outside the gene matches: 5. The CDR3 runs to 15 residues. Germline V gene sequence: CDR1 MGHRA, CDR2 YSYEKL. The CDR3 loop reads CASSNAGGDNSPLHF. CDR3 sequence (DNA): TGCGCCAGCAGCAACGCAGGGGGCGATAATTCACCCCTCCACTTT.

V usage is TRBV5-1 and J usage is TRBJ2-3; 7 bases line up with TRBD1. Germline V gene sequence: CDR1 SGHRS, CDR2 YFSETQ. The CDR3 contains 14 residues. Trimming removed 4 bases from V and 4 bases from J; junction bases left unmatched: 6. The CDR3 DNA reads TGCGCCAGCAGCCCCACAGGGGCATCAGATACGCAGTATTTT. Residues: CASSPTGASDTQYF.

The chain has TRBV5-4 and TRBJ2-3, with TRBD1 identical over 8 bases. The CDR3 loop spans 15 amino acids. Per the germline V gene, CDR1 is SGHNT and CDR2 is YYREEE (reference sequence). Trimming took 4 bases from V and 4 from J; bases not matched to a gene: 8. The chain's CDR3 is CASSPTTGVADTQYF. CDR3 sequence (DNA): TGTGCCAGCAGCCCTACGACAGGGGTGGCAGATACGCAGTATTTT.

The chain joins TRBV7-2 to TRBJ2-7; 12 bases are a match to TRBD2. The J segment lost 3 bases and the V segment lost 0 bases, leaving 6 bases of the junction unmatched. The germline V gene encodes CDR1 SGHTA and CDR2 FQGNSA. The CDR3 has 17 amino acids. This CDR3 is CASSLAASGGASYEQYF. CDR3 nucleotide sequence: TGTGCCAGCAGCTTAGCTGCTAGCGGGGGGGCGAGCTACGAGCAGTACTTC.

The chain uses TRBV6-5 and TRBJ2-5, with D possibly matching TRBD2 (6 bases). There are 13 residues in the CDR3. The germline CDR1 and CDR2 sequences are MNHEY and SVGAGI. This CDR3 reads CTPGRGPQETQYF. In DNA form, the CDR3 reads TGTACCCCGGGGCGGGGTCCGCAAGAGACCCAGTACTTC.

The V call is TRBV2, the J call TRBJ1-4, with 11 positions matching TRBD1. The CDR3 is 15 residues long. Germline assignment: CDR1 SNHLY and CDR2 FYNNEI. V lost 4 bases to trimming and J lost 7 bases; unmatched junction nucleotides: 5. CDR3 region: CASSGTGGRGEKLFF. The CDR3 region has the DNA TGTGCCAGCAGTGGGACAGGGGGCCGCGGTGAAAAACTGTTTTTT. Using reference TRBV2 and TRBJ1-4 for the parts outside the CDR3, the full variable domain is EPEVTQTPSHQVTQMGQEVILRCVPISNHLYFYWYRQILGQKVEFLVSFYNNEISEKSEIFDDQFSVERPDGSNFTLKIRSTKLEDSAMYFCASSGTGGRGEKLFFGSGTQLSVL.

V gene TRBV7-2 combines with J gene TRBJ2-5, with 9 bases aligning to TRBD1. The J call is in doubt because the DNA end fits TRBJ2-7 better. This CDR3 is 15 amino acids long. Germline V gene data show CDR1 as SGHTA and CDR2 as FQGNSA. The CDR3 sequence is CASSHYRDRDYEQYF. CDR3 sequence (DNA): TGTGCCAGCAGCCACTACCGGGACAGGGATTACGAGCAGTACTTC.

The chain recombines TRBV2 with TRBJ2-5, with D tentatively TRBD1 (5 bases). Germline V gene sequence: CDR1 SNHLY, CDR2 FYNNEI. This CDR3 spans 13 amino acids. V was trimmed by 5 bases and J by 2 bases, leaving 9 bases between them. The CDR3 reads CASSLQGQETQYF. DNA for the CDR3: TGTGCCAGCAGTCTTCAGGGACAAGAGACCCAGTACTTC.

The rearrangement uses TRBV6-5 and TRBJ2-1; D call uncertain. V shed 0 bases and J shed 7 bases, with 10 bases lying between them. There are 14 residues in the CDR3. Per germline, CDR1 MNHEY and CDR2 SVGAGI. The CDR3 DNA is TGTGCCAGCAGTTACTCGGCAGGCAAAAATGAGCAGTTCTTC. Its protein product is CASSYSAGKNEQFF.

This chain's CDR3 is CASSTNRVTSPLHF. The DNA for the CDR3 is TGTGCCAGTAGTACGAACAGGGTGACCTCACCCCTCCACTTT. The chain employs TRBV19 and TRBJ1-6; tentatively, D is TRBD1 (6 bases). Germline CDR1 is LNHDA and CDR2 is SQIVND (reference sequence). The CDR3 totals 14 residues. V was shortened by 4 bases and J by 10 bases, with 14 bases between the two germline ends.

The chain recombines TRBV10-3 with TRBJ2-2, with D unresolved. In germline, CDR1 is ENHRY, CDR2 SYGVKD. Between the trimmed V and J ends, which lost 6 bases and 3 bases, there was a span of 11 bases. The CDR3 has 14 amino acids. The CDR3 loop reads CAIRSGLDTGELFF. The DNA of the CDR3 is TGTGCCATCAGGTCGGGTTTGGACACCGGGGAGCTGTTTTTT.

The V and J genes are TRBV9 and TRBJ1-1; TRBD1 aligns across 7 bases. The CDR3 consists of 15 residues. V dropped 5 bases and J dropped 1; count of bases not matched to a gene: 8. The germline gives CDR1 SGDLS, CDR2 YYNGEE. CDR3 protein: CASSIFQGGNTEAFF. The DNA for the CDR3 is TGTGCCAGCAGTATTTTTCAGGGGGGGAACACTGAAGCTTTCTTT.